Following are 32 T cell receptor beta chains from one sample sequenced in a study of OX40 agonist ivuxolimab in advanced cancers. Profiled with immunoSEQ multiplex PCR; TCRdb holds only in-frame clones, not every one. The table has some 90,000 clones, around 90% seen once; the top ten hold roughly 1.1%. The specimen was CD4+ or CD8+ T cells sorted from blood, collected in a trial of the OX40 agonist ivuxolimab. The receptor source for this set is an adult with an advanced solid tumor such as melanoma, head and neck, liver or kidney cancer.

This chain connects TRBV11-3 to TRBJ2-1, with a possible D match to TRBD1 (5 bases). V lost 6 bases and J lost 2, with 11 bases in between. Germline CDR1 reads SGHNT; CDR2 reads YENEEA. This CDR3 spans 14 amino acids. The CDR3 nucleotides read TGTGCCAGCAGTCAGACAGCCACCTACAATGAGCAGTTCTTC. Protein: CASSQTATYNEQFF.

The rearrangement joins TRBV27 to TRBJ2-3; 8 bases map to TRBD1. This CDR3 has 15 residues. J was trimmed by 4 bases and V by 3 bases; bases with no gene match: 6. Looked up from germline, CDR1 is MNHEY and CDR2 is SMNVEV (reference sequence). In DNA form, the CDR3 reads TGTGCCAGCAGTTTTGACAGGGGAGGAGCAGATACGCAGTATTTT. Amino acids: CASSFDRGGADTQYF.

This sequence joins TRBV29-1 and TRBJ1-2; 7 bases agree with TRBD1. The ends lost 4 bases at V and 4 bases at J; junction bases unmatched: 6. The germline V gene has CDR1 SQVTM and CDR2 ANQGSEA. The CDR3 length is 13 residues. The CDR3 bases are TGCAGCGTTGGAACCGCAGGGGGCTATGGCTACACCTTC. Translation: CSVGTAGGYGYTF.

V gene TRBV5-1 combines with J gene TRBJ2-7, with D unclear. The germline V and J ends were trimmed by 0 bases and 3 bases, with 13 bases remaining between them. Germline V gene sequence: CDR1 SGHRS, CDR2 YFSETQ. CDR3 length equals 15 residues. DNA for the CDR3: TGCGCCAGCAGCTTGGACGGTACCGTTAGCTACGAGCAGTACTTC. Translation gives CASSLDGTVSYEQYF. The full variable domain, its missing parts supplied by reference TRBV5-1 and TRBJ2-7, is KAGVTQTPRYLIKTRGQQVTLSCSPISGHRSVSWYQQTPGQGLQFLFEYFSETQRNKGNFPGRFSGRQFSNSRSEMNVSTLELGDSALYLCASSLDGTVSYEQYFGPGTRLTVT.

On this clone: Different DNA sequences within this sample yield the same CDR3. The CDR3 DNA is TGTGCCAGCAGCCAAGATGTGGGAGGGCCCGAAGAGACCCAGTACTTC. This codes for CASSQDVGGPEETQYF. The chain has TRBV4-2 and TRBJ2-5, with TRBD2 identical over 7 bases. This CDR3 has 16 amino acids. V trimming: 0 bases; J trimming: 3 bases; junction bases outside the gene matches: 7. Per germline, CDR1 LGHNA and CDR2 YNFKEQ.

V and J are TRBV4-2 and TRBJ2-3, with 14 bases aligning to TRBD2. Per germline, CDR1 LGHNA and CDR2 YNFKEQ. Trimming cost V 1 base and J 5 bases; bases outside gene matches: 2. The CDR3 is made up of 16 amino acids. CDR3 amino acids: CASSQGLAGGEDTQYF. The CDR3 bases are TGTGCCAGCAGCCAAGGACTAGCGGGAGGGGAAGATACGCAGTATTTT.

This clone was counted a few times. The rearrangement joins TRBV9 to TRBJ1-1; D not certain. Germline assignment: CDR1 SGDLS and CDR2 YYNGEE. V lost 8 bases and J 0 bases, leaving 11 bases between the germline ends. The CDR3 length is 13 residues. The CDR3 coding sequence is TGTGCCAGTTCGCGGGAACTGAACACTGAAGCTTTCTTT. The encoded protein is CASSRELNTEAFF.

The chain links TRBV28 to TRBJ1-1; D is ambiguous. V gave up 3 bases and J gave up 5 bases, with 19 bases separating them. This CDR3 has 16 residues. CDR1 MDHEN and CDR2 SYDVKM come from the germline V gene. The chain's CDR3 is CASSFGSGLVRTEAFF. The CDR3 DNA is TGTGCCAGCAGTTTTGGGTCCGGATTAGTGAGGACTGAAGCTTTCTTT.

The chain recombines TRBV30 with TRBJ1-3, with D tentatively TRBD1 (6 bases). CDR1 GTSNPN and CDR2 SVGIG come from the germline V gene (reference sequence). V gave up 4 bases and J gave up 4 bases, with 17 bases separating them. The CDR3 is 15 amino acids. CDR3 amino acids: CAWKAPGTSGNTIYF. CDR3 DNA sequence: TGTGCCTGGAAAGCCCCTGGGACATCAGGAAACACCATATATTTT.

The chain uses TRBV5-8 and TRBJ1-1, with 10 bases fitting TRBD1. CDR1 and CDR2 (germline): SGHTS, YDEGEE. The CDR3 has 19 amino acids. V gave up 3 bases and J gave up 5 bases; unmatched junction bases: 19. CDR3 bases: TGTGCCAGCAGCTCTGGACAGGGGGGCCTTTTCCGGGGTCGGACTGAAGCTTTCTTT. This encodes CASSSGQGGLFRGRTEAFF.

The chain carries TRBV5-1 and TRBJ2-7; the D gene is possibly TRBD2 (6 bases). V was shortened by 3 bases and J by 3 bases, with 16 bases between the two germline ends. The germline gives CDR1 SGHRS, CDR2 YFSETQ. There are 15 residues in the CDR3. The CDR3 DNA is TGCGCCAGCAGCTCCTCTAGCGAGCCCCACTACGAGCAGTACTTC. Amino acids: CASSSSSEPHYEQYF.

A few counts support this clone. This chain links TRBV30 with TRBJ1-1; possible D gene TRBD1, 5 bases. This CDR3 comprises 14 residues. Per the germline V gene, CDR1 is GTSNPN and CDR2 is SVGIG (reference sequence). V lost 4 bases to trimming and J lost 1 base, with 13 bases between them. This CDR3 is CAWTGGSGNTEAFF. CDR3 DNA sequence: TGTGCCTGGACCGGGGGGTCGGGGAACACTGAAGCTTTCTTT.

In DNA, the CDR3 is TGTGCCAGCAGTTTCTCCTTGACAGGGCCCTCGGGAGGCTACACCTTC. Its translation is CASSFSLTGPSGGYTF. The chain uses TRBV27 and TRBJ1-2; 7 positions agree with TRBD1. Germline V lookup: CDR1 MNHEY, CDR2 SMNVEV (reference sequence). Trimming took 3 bases from V and 8 from J; bases not matched to a gene: 15. The CDR3 consists of 16 residues.

The J gene is TRBJ2-1, the V gene TRBV10-3; 10 nucleotides line up with TRBD2. V was pared by 2 bases and J by 9 bases, with 7 bases of the junction left unmatched. This CDR3 has 15 residues. Germline V lookup: CDR1 ENHRY, CDR2 SYGVKD. The CDR3 bases are TGTGCCATCAGTGAGGGGGCTAGCGGGAGCGGTGAGCAGTTCTTC. Translated: CAISEGASGSGEQFF.

In regard to this clone: This specimen includes other DNA sequences encoding the same CDR3. V and J are TRBV5-1 and TRBJ2-2; 11 bases line up with TRBD1. Per the germline V gene, CDR1 is SGHRS and CDR2 is YFSETQ. The CDR3 is 15 amino acids. The V gene end was trimmed by 4 bases and the J gene end by 8 bases; junction bases not matched to a gene: 7. The CDR3 bases are TGCGCCAGCAGCAGAGTGGACAGGGGGCGTGGGGAGCTGTTTTTT. Amino acid sequence: CASSRVDRGRGELFF.

The rearrangement joins TRBV28 to TRBJ1-1, with TRBD1 matching over 12 bases. The CDR3 spans 17 residues. J lost 0 bases, V lost 4 bases, and 6 bases had no gene match. The germline V gene has CDR1 MDHEN and CDR2 SYDVKM. The CDR3 coding sequence is TGTGCCAGCAGTTCGGGACAGGGGGCCGGTATGAACACTGAAGCTTTCTTT. Its translation: CASSSGQGAGMNTEAFF. The whole variable domain, filled in from reference TRBV28 and TRBJ1-1, reads DVKVTQSSRYLVKRTGEKVFLECVQDMDHENMFWYRQDPGLGLRLIYFSYDVKMKEKGDIPEGYSVSREKKERFSLILESASTNQTSMYLCASSSGQGAGMNTEAFFGQGTRLTVV.

The rearrangement joins TRBV11-3 to TRBJ1-2; D remains unclear. Trimming removed 0 bases at V and 7 bases at J, with 6 bases between. Germline assignment: CDR1 SGHNT and CDR2 YENEEA. There are 12 residues in the CDR3. The CDR3 is CASSLEKFGYTF. CDR3 in DNA: TGTGCCAGCAGCTTAGAGAAATTTGGCTACACCTTC.

V usage is TRBV25-1 and J usage is TRBJ2-7; no firm D call. This CDR3 region has 13 residues. V was shortened by 6 bases and J by 7 bases, with 16 bases between the two germline ends. Looked up from germline, CDR1 is MGHDK and CDR2 is SYGVNS. CDR3 nucleotides: TGTGCCAGCAGGAGGTGGACCATTGGGGAGCAGTACTTC. Encoded protein: CASRRWTIGEQYF.

CDR3 protein: CAISDGWTSSYNEQFF. The CDR3 DNA follows: TGTGCCATCAGTGACGGGTGGACTAGCAGCTACAATGAGCAGTTCTTC. The chain combines TRBV10-3 with TRBJ2-1; TRBD2 matches at 8 bases. In germline, CDR1 is ENHRY, CDR2 SYGVKD. Losses at the gene ends were 3 bases for V and 3 bases for J; bases not matched to a gene: 7. The CDR3 runs 16 residues.

The J gene is TRBJ2-3, the V gene TRBV30, with D hard to call. The germline V and J ends were trimmed by 3 bases and 2 bases, with 9 bases remaining between them. Germline V gene sequence: CDR1 GTSNPN, CDR2 SVGIG (reference sequence). There are 13 residues in the CDR3. The CDR3 DNA reads as TGTGCCTGGAGCCATACCCTCACAGATACGCAGTATTTT. It codes for CAWSHTLTDTQYF.

The chain joins TRBV6-1 to TRBJ2-7, with 9 bases identical to TRBD1. CDR3 size: 12 residues. The V gene's germline CDR1 is MNHNS and CDR2 SASEGT. J lost 4 bases, V lost 10 bases, and 5 bases had no gene match. CDR3 in amino acids: CAIAGQGYEQYF. The CDR3 bases are TGTGCCATTGCGGGACAGGGATACGAGCAGTACTTC.

This clone appeared once. This sequence joins TRBV7-2 and TRBJ1-3; no clear D gene. The CDR3 has 14 residues. Germline V CDR1 and CDR2: SGHTA, FQGNSA. Trimming stripped 2 bases from V and 0 bases from J, with 5 bases between. CDR3 protein: CASSLHLSGNTIYF. In DNA, the CDR3 is TGTGCCAGCAGCTTACACCTCTCTGGAAACACCATATATTTT.

This sequence joins TRBV9 and TRBJ2-3, with TRBD2 matching 8 bases. The CDR3 is made up of 15 amino acids. Looked up from germline, CDR1 is SGDLS and CDR2 is YYNGEE. The trim removed 1 base at V and 2 bases at J, leaving 3 bases unmatched. CDR3 nucleotides: TGTGCCAGCAGCGTATACGGGAGGGTCACAGATACGCAGTATTTT. Translated: CASSVYGRVTDTQYF.

The chain combines TRBV4-3 with TRBJ2-7; the D call may be TRBD1 or TRBD2 (6 bases each). The CDR3 consists of 17 residues. V lost 3 bases, J lost 9 bases, and 27 bases lay in between. Germline V lookup: CDR1 LGHNA, CDR2 YSLEER. CDR3 bases: TGCGCCAGCAGCCACCTAACCGCGGGACGGGGGCTACGAGGGCAGTACTTC. It yields the protein CASSHLTAGRGLRGQYF.

J is TRBJ1-2 and V is TRBV5-1; TRBD1 aligns across 10 bases. Germline V gene lookup returns CDR1 SGHRS and CDR2 YFSETQ. Trimming took 1 base from V and 8 from J; bases not matched to a gene: 5. The CDR3 extends over 14 amino acids. DNA for the CDR3: TGCGCCAGCAGCTTGTGGGACAGGGGTATCGGCTACACCTTC. It translates to CASSLWDRGIGYTF.

The J gene is TRBJ2-5, the V gene TRBV1; TRBD2 was called by the table and not checked on the DNA. TRBV1 is recorded as a pseudogene. This CDR3 comprises 18 residues. The CDR3 loop is CTSSQDLEIAGFQETQYF. DNA of the CDR3: TGCACCAGCAGCCAAGATCTTGAGATAGCGGGCTTCCAAGAGACCCAGTACTTC.

The V call is TRBV27, the J call TRBJ2-1; 9 bases map to TRBD2. The V gene end was trimmed by 2 bases and the J gene end by 10 bases; junction bases not matched to a gene: 6. Germline V gene data show CDR1 as MNHEY and CDR2 as SMNVEV (reference sequence). The CDR3 sequence is 14 residues long. CDR3 bases: TGTGCCAGCAGTTTAGCGGGAGGGCCGCGAGAGCAGTTCTTC. Encoded protein: CASSLAGGPREQFF.

The chain employs TRBV6-6 and TRBJ1-2; D uncertain. Germline-derived CDR1 and CDR2 are MNHNY and SVGAGI (reference sequence). CDR3 size: 12 residues. V was shortened by 8 bases and J by 0 bases, with 7 bases between the two germline ends. The CDR3 DNA sequence: TGTGCCAGCGCCCGGGCTAACTATGGCTACACCTTC. Translation gives CASARANYGYTF.

V is TRBV5-1 and J is TRBJ2-5, with 9 bases aligning to TRBD2. The J segment lost 4 bases and the V segment lost 2 bases, leaving 0 bases of the junction unmatched. The CDR3 is 13 residues long. Per germline, CDR1 SGHRS and CDR2 YFSETQ. The CDR3 DNA reads as TGCGCCAGCAGCTTACTAGCGGGAGAGACCCAGTACTTC. This translates into CASSLLAGETQYF.

The chain has TRBV18 and TRBJ2-5; D perhaps matches TRBD2 (5 bases). Trimming cost V 4 bases and J 10 bases, with 16 bases left between them. From germline, CDR1 is KGHSH and CDR2 LQKENI. CDR3 size: 13 residues. As DNA, the CDR3 is TGTGCCAGCTCACTCACGGAGGCCCGACACCAGTACTTC. It codes for CASSLTEARHQYF.

This clone showed up just a few times. This rearrangement joins TRBV6-5 to TRBJ2-3; 9 bases align to TRBD1. V shed 6 bases, J shed 5 bases, and the junction held 6 bases outside the gene matches. The germline V gene has CDR1 MNHEY and CDR2 SVGAGI. CDR3 length equals 14 residues. This CDR3 is CASSYRGREDTQYF. CDR3 coding DNA: TGTGCCAGCAGCTACAGGGGGCGGGAAGATACGCAGTATTTT.

The sample holds one count of this clone. V gene TRBV5-6 combines with J gene TRBJ1-5, with D possibly TRBD1 on 6 matching bases. This CDR3 has 14 amino acids. Germline V lookup: CDR1 SGHDT, CDR2 YYEEEE. Trimming shortened V by 6 bases and J by 2 bases, and 12 bases separated the two germline ends. CDR3: CASTQQGGNQPQHF. In nucleotides, the CDR3 is TGTGCCAGCACCCAACAGGGAGGCAATCAGCCCCAGCATTTT.